This TCR beta chain was found in a study of blood T cell repertoires in COVID-19. Study-wide background: There were acute and convalescent COVID-19 samples, and they came from the United States, Italy and Spain. Nucleic acid was either cDNA or gDNA, and it came from T cells, B-cell-depleted T cells, or PBMCs.

The CDR3 covers 13 residues. The ends were cut back, 0 bases at V and 2 bases at J, with 4 bases in the middle. This clone was observed a handful of times. Original processing notes: Cell counts per sample came from amplifying reference gene primers. Profiled with immunoSEQ multiplex PCR; TCRdb holds only in-frame clones, not every one. That table is the source of V, J and clone size, and D and trimming were worked out from the DNA. The table includes roughly 75,000 clones, roughly 80% detected once. In Seattle, patients joined the study during active infection and were tracked longitudinally. This chain joins TRBV12-3 or TRBV12-4 and TRBJ2-5, with D uncertain. The sample consisted of peripheral blood. The sequence was obtained from a man in his fifties with COVID-19, enrolled during active disease. The CDR3 nucleotides read TGTGCCAGCAGTTTAGCAGCTCAAGAGACCCAGTACTTC. Its protein product is CASSLAAQETQYF.